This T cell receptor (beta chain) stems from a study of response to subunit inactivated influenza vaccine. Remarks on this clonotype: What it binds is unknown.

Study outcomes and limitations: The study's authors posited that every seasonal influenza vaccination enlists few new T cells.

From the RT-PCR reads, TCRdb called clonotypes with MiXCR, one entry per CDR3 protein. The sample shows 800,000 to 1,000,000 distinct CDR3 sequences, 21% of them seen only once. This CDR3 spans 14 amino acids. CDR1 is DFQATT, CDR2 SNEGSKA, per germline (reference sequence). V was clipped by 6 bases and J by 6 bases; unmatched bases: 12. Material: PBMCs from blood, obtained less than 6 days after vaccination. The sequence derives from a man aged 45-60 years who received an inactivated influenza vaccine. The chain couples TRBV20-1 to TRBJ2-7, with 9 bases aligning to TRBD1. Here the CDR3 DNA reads TGCAGTGCGAACGGACAGGGGCAAATGGGCGAGCAGTACTTC. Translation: CSANGQGQMGEQYF.